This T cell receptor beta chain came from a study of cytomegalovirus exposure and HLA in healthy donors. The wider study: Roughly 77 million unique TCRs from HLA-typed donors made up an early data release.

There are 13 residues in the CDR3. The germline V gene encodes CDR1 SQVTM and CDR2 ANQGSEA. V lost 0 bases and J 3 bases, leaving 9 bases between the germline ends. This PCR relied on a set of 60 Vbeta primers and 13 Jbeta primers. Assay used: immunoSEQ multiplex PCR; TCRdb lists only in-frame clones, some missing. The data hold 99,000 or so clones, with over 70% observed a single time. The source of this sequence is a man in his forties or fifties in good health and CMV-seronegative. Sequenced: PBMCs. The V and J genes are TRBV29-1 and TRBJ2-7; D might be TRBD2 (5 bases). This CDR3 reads CSVEDSDHYEQYF. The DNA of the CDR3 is TGCAGCGTTGAAGATAGCGACCACTACGAGCAGTACTTC.